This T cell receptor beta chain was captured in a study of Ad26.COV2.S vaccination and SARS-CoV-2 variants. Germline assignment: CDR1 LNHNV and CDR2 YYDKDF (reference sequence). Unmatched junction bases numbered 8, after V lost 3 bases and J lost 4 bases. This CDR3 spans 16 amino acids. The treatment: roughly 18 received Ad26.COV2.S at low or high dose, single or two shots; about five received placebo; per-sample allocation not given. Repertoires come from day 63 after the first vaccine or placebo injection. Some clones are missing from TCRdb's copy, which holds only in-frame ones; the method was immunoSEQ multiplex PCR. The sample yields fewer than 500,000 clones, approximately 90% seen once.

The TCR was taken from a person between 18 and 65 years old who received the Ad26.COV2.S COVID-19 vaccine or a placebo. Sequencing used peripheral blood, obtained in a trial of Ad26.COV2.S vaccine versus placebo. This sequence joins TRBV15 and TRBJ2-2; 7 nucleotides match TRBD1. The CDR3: CATSSWDSGSTGELFF. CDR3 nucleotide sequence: TGTGCCACCAGCAGTTGGGACAGTGGGAGCACCGGGGAGCTGTTTTTT.